What follows are 29 T cell receptor beta chains derived from one specimen sequenced in a study of shared clonotypes between healthy human individuals (dated by TCRdb to about 2020). CD8 naive samples were CD45RO-negative cells positively selected for CCR7, giving a CD45RA+CCR7+ population that excluded TemRA cells. Receptor libraries were prepared by the immunoSEQ multiplex PCR assay. As stored in TCRdb, this immuneACCESS dataset retains in-frame rearrangements with V and J assigned. A fraction of the clones does not appear; measured against another copy, unresolved V genes explain less than half of the discrepancy, and the remainder lacks a known reason. Within this sample are fewer than 700,000 clones, with around 96% of them counted one time only. 0.11% of the sample is in the top ten clones. Sample: naive CD8+ T cells sorted from blood. Reading the label with the study, this specimen's cell subset or site is: CD45RA+CCR7+. The receptors shown here come from a woman between 25 and 40 years old in good health.

This chain uses TRBV5-5 with TRBJ2-2, with D perhaps assigned TRBD1 or TRBD2 (5 bases each). Germline-derived CDR1 and CDR2 are SGHKS and YYEKEE (reference sequence). Trimming took off 4 bases at V and 7 bases at J, with 14 bases between the two ends. The CDR3 extends over 14 amino acids. In DNA, the CDR3 is TGTGCCAGCAGCATCCTCGGGGCTGGCGGGGAGCTGTTTTTT. Translated: CASSILGAGGELFF.

The chain employs TRBV2 and TRBJ2-7; 12 bases align to TRBD2. V lost 4 bases and J lost 6; bases outside the gene matches: 13. The CDR3 loop spans 17 amino acids. Germline CDR1 and CDR2: SNHLY and FYNNEI. Here the CDR3 reads CASSADLGLAGRREQYF. The CDR3 DNA sequence: TGTGCCAGCAGTGCGGATCTAGGACTAGCGGGACGGCGCGAGCAGTACTTC.

The CDR3 loop reads CASSYAHLGDGYTF. The CDR3 DNA follows: TGTGCCAGCAGTTACGCTCACCTGGGAGATGGCTACACCTTC. The V call is TRBV6-6, the J call TRBJ1-2, with D uncertain. From germline, CDR1 is MNHNY and CDR2 SVGAGI (reference sequence). V was cut by 2 bases and J by 6 bases, with 13 bases left in between. The CDR3 covers 14 residues.

The V call is TRBV10-1, the J call TRBJ2-1, with TRBD2 matching 8 bases. Germline lookup yields CDR1 WNHNN and CDR2 SYGVQD (reference sequence). The length of the CDR3 is 14 residues. With V trimmed by 4 bases and J by 4 bases, 3 bases remained unmatched. This CDR3 reads CASSVERGYNEQFF. DNA for the CDR3: TGCGCCAGCAGTGTGGAGCGGGGGTACAATGAGCAGTTCTTC.

The chain employs TRBV13 and TRBJ2-7; D could derive from TRBD1 or TRBD2 (6 bases each). V gave up 7 bases and J gave up 1 base, with 11 bases separating them. The germline V gene encodes CDR1 PRHDT and CDR2 FYEKMQ (reference sequence). CDR3 length equals 13 residues. CDR3: CASNGGGSYEQYF. The CDR3 DNA is TGTGCCAGCAACGGAGGGGGGTCCTACGAGCAGTACTTC.

The CDR3 sequence: CASSDYRVSEQYF. The CDR3 region has the DNA TGCGCCAGCAGTGATTACAGGGTGAGCGAGCAGTACTTC. V usage is TRBV10-2 and J usage is TRBJ2-7; D may be TRBD1 (6 bases). From germline, CDR1 is WSHSY and CDR2 SAAADI. The length of the CDR3 is 13 residues. Trimming removed 3 bases from V and 6 bases from J, with 12 bases in between.

V and J are TRBV19 and TRBJ2-5; 7 nucleotides align to TRBD1. The J call may be in error: the DNA end matches TRBJ2-7 better. The CDR3 totals 14 residues. Germline V gene lookup returns CDR1 LNHDA and CDR2 SQIVND (reference sequence). The CDR3: CASSARGTLYEQYF. The CDR3 nucleotides are TGTGCCAGTAGTGCCAGGGGGACCCTTTACGAGCAGTACTTC.

The CDR3 coding sequence is TGTGCCAGCAGCGTAGGCGTCTACGGGCTGAGCTCTGGAAACACCATATATTTT. It is translated as CASSVGVYGLSSGNTIYF. The chain is built from TRBV9 and TRBJ1-3; D remains unclear. Germline loops: CDR1 SGDLS, CDR2 YYNGEE. This CDR3 contains 18 residues. V was shortened by 0 bases and J by 0 bases, with 16 bases between the two germline ends.

This rearrangement joins TRBV25-1 to TRBJ1-5, with D perhaps matching TRBD1 (6 bases). Germline CDR1 is MGHDK and CDR2 is SYGVNS. V shed 7 bases and J shed 4 bases, with 14 bases lying between them. The CDR3 totals 14 residues. As DNA, the CDR3 is TGTGCCAGCACGGGGACACAACGGAATCAGCCCCAGCATTTT. Translated: CASTGTQRNQPQHF.

V and J are TRBV4-2 and TRBJ1-2, with 8 bases aligning to TRBD1. The CDR3 is made up of 12 amino acids. Trimming at V came to 6 bases and at J to 7 bases, leaving 4 bases not matched to a gene. CDR1 is LGHNA, CDR2 YNFKEQ, per germline. The CDR3 protein is CASSTGGPGYTF. The CDR3 nucleotides are TGTGCCAGCAGTACAGGGGGTCCTGGCTACACCTTC.

The V and J genes are TRBV4-1 and TRBJ2-1; D gene unclear. This CDR3 has 16 residues. With 4 bases removed from V and 8 bases from J, the gap between germline ends came to 21 bases. In germline, CDR1 is MGHRA, CDR2 YSYEKL. This CDR3 reads CASSLGFPSRIDEQFF. CDR3 bases: TGCGCCAGCAGCCTCGGCTTTCCCTCGCGGATCGATGAGCAGTTCTTC.

The genes are TRBV11-2 and TRBJ1-2; D possibly corresponds to TRBD1 (5 bases). Trimming shortened V by 0 bases and J by 6 bases, and 14 bases separated the two germline ends. The CDR3 is 15 amino acids. Per germline, CDR1 SGHAT and CDR2 FQNNGV. The CDR3 region is CASSLEIPGRDGYTF. The CDR3 DNA sequence: TGTGCCAGCAGCTTAGAAATTCCGGGACGGGATGGCTACACCTTC.

This rearrangement joins TRBV7-9 to TRBJ2-7; 13 positions match TRBD2. Losses at the gene ends were 6 bases for V and 6 bases for J; bases not matched to a gene: 8. CDR1 SEHNR and CDR2 FQNEAQ come from the germline V gene (reference sequence). CDR3 length equals 15 residues. The CDR3 DNA follows: TGTGCCAGCAGTCCCGGGACTAGCGGGACGACCGAGCAGTACTTC. This gives the protein CASSPGTSGTTEQYF.

The chain employs TRBV27 and TRBJ2-5, with TRBD2 matching over 9 bases. The closer fit of TRBJ2-7 to the DNA end suggests the J call may be wrong. Germline CDR1 is MNHEY and CDR2 is SMNVEV (reference sequence). There are 15 residues in the CDR3. The CDR3 spells CASSYSGRAAYEQYF. The CDR3 DNA is TGTGCCAGCAGCTATAGCGGGAGAGCCGCCTACGAGCAGTACTTC.

V is TRBV13 and J is TRBJ2-7; 7 nucleotides match TRBD1. V shed 3 bases, J shed 7 bases, and the junction held 9 bases outside the gene matches. In germline, CDR1 is PRHDT, CDR2 FYEKMQ (reference sequence). The CDR3 length is 14 residues. This chain's CDR3 is CASSFTGVWGEQYF. The CDR3 DNA reads as TGTGCCAGCAGCTTTACAGGGGTGTGGGGGGAGCAGTACTTC.

This chain joins TRBV4-1 and TRBJ2-7; 13 bases are shared with TRBD2. The CDR3 covers 16 residues. Germline CDR1 reads MGHRA; CDR2 reads YSYEKL. Losses at the gene ends were 4 bases for V and 5 bases for J; bases not matched to a gene: 8. The CDR3 DNA reads TGCGCCAGCAGCCCTCGGACTAGCGGGAGTTTACACGAGCAGTACTTC. Translated: CASSPRTSGSLHEQYF.

Comments on this clone: Other nucleotide sequences in the sample specify the same CDR3. The rearrangement links TRBV7-2 to TRBJ2-7; 8 positions match TRBD2. After removal of 1 base from V and 2 bases from J, the junction contained 4 bases not matched to a gene. The CDR3 spans 15 residues. Germline assignment: CDR1 SGHTA and CDR2 FQGNSA. In nucleotides, the CDR3 is TGTGCCAGCAGCTTAGACGAGCGGGAGCCCTACGAGCAGTACTTC. Amino acid sequence: CASSLDEREPYEQYF.

This sequence joins TRBV29-1 and TRBJ2-7; D is unresolved. This CDR3 is built from 12 residues. Trimming left V 3 bases short and J 2 bases short, with 8 bases between. Germline values: CDR1 SQVTM, CDR2 ANQGSEA. The CDR3 DNA follows: TGCAGCGTTGAGGCAGGCCCCTACGAGCAGTACTTC. It is translated as CSVEAGPYEQYF.

The DNA of the CDR3 is TGTGCCTTTACGACAGGGCTTGAAGCTTTCTTT. Protein: CAFTTGLEAFF. The V gene is TRBV7-9, the J gene TRBJ1-1, with 7 nucleotides matching TRBD1. The germline gives CDR1 SEHNR, CDR2 FQNEAQ (reference sequence). The V gene end was trimmed by 11 bases and the J gene end by 7 bases; junction bases not matched to a gene: 7. This CDR3 is 11 amino acids long.

The chain uses TRBV4-1 and TRBJ2-2, with 14 bases matching TRBD2. With 5 bases clipped from V and 6 bases from J, the junction kept 11 bases outside the gene matches. CDR3 length: 18 residues. Germline V gene data show CDR1 as MGHRA and CDR2 as YSYEKL. Written as DNA, the CDR3 is TGCGCCAGCAGCTTAGGGACTAGCGGGAGATCTTGGGCCGGGGAGCTGTTTTTT. Amino acids: CASSLGTSGRSWAGELFF.

The chain links TRBV28 to TRBJ1-6, with D tentatively TRBD1 (6 bases). Germline CDR1 reads MDHEN; CDR2 reads SYDVKM. V was clipped by 6 bases and J by 1 base, with 10 bases between them. The CDR3 loop spans 15 amino acids. The CDR3 nucleotides read TGTGCCAGCAGACAAACAGGGTCCTATAATTCACCCCTCCACTTT. Its protein product is CASRQTGSYNSPLHF.

The V and J genes are TRBV13 and TRBJ1-1; no clear D. This CDR3 region has 14 residues. Trimming took 8 bases from V and 5 from J, leaving 18 bases between them. Germline lookup yields CDR1 PRHDT and CDR2 FYEKMQ (reference sequence). The CDR3 DNA reads as TGTGCCAGCCCGGTTGGAGGTGAGAAGACTGAAGCTTTCTTT. Translation: CASPVGGEKTEAFF.

The V gene is TRBV27, the J gene TRBJ2-7; D is perhaps TRBD2 (5 bases). This CDR3 contains 14 residues. CDR1 is MNHEY, CDR2 SMNVEV, per germline (reference sequence). Trimming cost V 7 bases and J 7 bases, with 20 bases left between them. This CDR3 reads CASNPLGGTGEQYF. CDR3 DNA: TGTGCCAGCAACCCGCTGGGCGGAACGGGGGAGCAGTACTTC.

CDR3 in DNA: TGTGCCAGCAGTCCCCTTATAAGAGGTAATCAGCCCCAGCATTTT. It is translated as CASSPLIRGNQPQHF. V is TRBV28 and J is TRBJ1-5, with D unresolved. Germline values: CDR1 MDHEN, CDR2 SYDVKM. CDR3 length equals 15 residues. The V gene lost 5 bases and the J gene lost 4 bases, with 15 bases spanning the gap.

The chain joins TRBV28 to TRBJ1-2; D may be TRBD1 (6 bases). The germline gives CDR1 MDHEN, CDR2 SYDVKM. The CDR3 runs to 16 residues. V was clipped by 10 bases and J by 0 bases, with 21 bases between them. This chain's CDR3 is CATLSVVGASNYGYTF. In nucleotides, the CDR3 is TGTGCCACCTTATCCGTCGTGGGGGCCTCTAACTATGGCTACACCTTC.

The CDR3 protein is CAWSVGWWHSYEQYF. The CDR3 DNA reads TGTGCCTGGAGTGTAGGGTGGTGGCACTCCTACGAGCAGTACTTC. The V and J genes are TRBV30 and TRBJ2-5; D is undetermined. The last part of the DNA fits TRBJ2-7 better; the J call may be wrong. The CDR3 consists of 15 residues. Germline CDR1 reads GTSNPN; CDR2 reads SVGIG (reference sequence).

This chain links TRBV11-2 with TRBJ2-2, with D perhaps TRBD2 (6 bases). The CDR3 has 15 amino acids. The germline gives CDR1 SGHAT, CDR2 FQNNGV. V lost 5 bases, J lost 5 bases, and 15 bases lay in between. CDR3 sequence: CASSLLAFPTGELFF. The CDR3 DNA reads TGTGCCAGCAGCCTTCTAGCGTTCCCGACCGGGGAGCTGTTTTTT.

The V call is TRBV19, the J call TRBJ1-1, with D unresolved. Germline V lookup: CDR1 LNHDA, CDR2 SQIVND (reference sequence). This CDR3 has 12 residues. V gave up 4 bases and J gave up 0 bases, with 3 bases separating them. CDR3 sequence: CASSTVNTEAFF. Here the CDR3 DNA reads TGTGCCAGTAGTACGGTGAACACTGAAGCTTTCTTT. Looking up the rest from reference TRBV19 and TRBJ1-1 gives the full variable domain: DGGITQSPKYLFRKEGQNVTLSCEQNLNHDAMYWYRQDPGQGLRLIYYSQIVNDFQKGDIAEGYSVSREKKESFPLTVTSAQKNPTAFYLCASSTVNTEAFFGQGTRLTVV.

This chain uses TRBV30 with TRBJ2-3; weak D call: TRBD1 (5 bases). CDR1 and CDR2 from the germline V gene are GTSNPN and SVGIG (reference sequence). The CDR3 extends over 11 amino acids. V lost 4 bases and J 5 bases, leaving 7 bases between the germline ends. This chain's CDR3 is CAWTQGDTQYF. The DNA for the CDR3 is TGTGCCTGGACCCAGGGAGATACGCAGTATTTT.